This T cell receptor beta chain was found in a study of T cell repertoires in cytomegalovirus infection. The wider study: Public TCR beta signatures marked donors with CMV infection and the matching HLA.

Worth noting for this clonotype: Its target is unknown.

TCRdb reprocessed the reads with MiXCR, giving one entry per CDR3 protein. The table records nearly 450,000 distinct CDR3 sequences, approximately 31% of them present only once. Study-level findings and limits: Summed frequency of public TCR beta families distinguished CMV carriers with the relevant HLA. Clonotype analysis showed dominance of the ex vivo response by HLA-C-restricted CMV-specific TCR beta clonotypes.

Sample: PBMCs. The TCR was taken from a human donor in good health (CMV status not recorded). Some clones in this sample may be carry-over from other donors' samples.

CDR3 amino acids: CASGPRETQYF. CDR3 coding DNA: TGTGCCAGCGGGCCTAGGGAGACCCAGTACTTC. This chain connects TRBV5-4 to TRBJ2-5, with D uncertain. The germline CDR1 and CDR2 sequences are SGHNT and YYREEE (reference sequence). The CDR3 contains 11 residues. The V and J ends lost 7 bases and 5 bases respectively, with 9 bases between them.